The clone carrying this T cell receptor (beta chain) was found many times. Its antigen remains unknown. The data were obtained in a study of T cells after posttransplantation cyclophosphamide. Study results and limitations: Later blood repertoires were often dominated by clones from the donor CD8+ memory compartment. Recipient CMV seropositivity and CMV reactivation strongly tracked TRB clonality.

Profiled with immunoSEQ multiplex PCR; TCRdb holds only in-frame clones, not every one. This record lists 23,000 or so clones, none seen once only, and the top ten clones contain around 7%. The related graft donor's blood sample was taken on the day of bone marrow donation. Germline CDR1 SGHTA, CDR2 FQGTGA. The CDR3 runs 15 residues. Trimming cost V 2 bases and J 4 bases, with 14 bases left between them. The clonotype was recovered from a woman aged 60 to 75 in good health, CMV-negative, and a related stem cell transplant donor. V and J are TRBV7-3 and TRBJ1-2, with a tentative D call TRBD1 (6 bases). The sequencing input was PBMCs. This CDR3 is CASSLGERGGYGYTF. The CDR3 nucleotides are TGTGCCAGCAGCTTAGGCGAGCGAGGGGGCTATGGCTACACCTTC.